The subject of this entry is one TCR beta chain. Its target is unknown. The CDR3 extends over 15 amino acids. Germline V gene data show CDR1 as MNHNS and CDR2 as SASEGT. V was clipped by 3 bases and J by 5 bases, with 13 bases between them. This sample stems from a study of cytomegalovirus exposure and HLA in healthy donors. Findings and caveats of the study: Several of the most significant clusters appeared linked to common viral pathogens, based on a later analysis. Cytomegalovirus status was reportedly diagnosed by the classifier with high specificity and sensitivity. The HLA-A and HLA-B alleles of most subjects were reportedly predicted accurately from TCR beta sequences. In a later analysis, V- and J-gene trimming of beta chains associated with a DCLRE1C missense variant, replicated independently.

In the PCR, 60 Vbeta and 13 Jbeta primers were used. Some clones are missing from TCRdb's copy, which holds only in-frame ones; the method was immunoSEQ multiplex PCR. The table lists about 120,000 clones, approximately 58% of them singletons. Sequenced material: PBMCs. The chain employs TRBV6-1 and TRBJ1-4; D remains ambiguous. This clonotype was obtained from a woman younger than 45 in good health and CMV-seronegative. CDR3 sequence (DNA): TGTGCCAGCAGTGACCTTCGGCAGGCAAATGAAAAACTGTTTTTT. The encoded protein is CASSDLRQANEKLFF.